The clone carrying this TCR beta chain was seen more than once but under ten times. In germline, CDR1 is MNHEY, CDR2 SMNVEV (reference sequence). The CDR3 is 14 residues long. Trimming took 3 bases from V and 3 from J; bases not matched to a gene: 5. As processed by the authors: Reference gene primer amplification in the assay estimated nucleated cell counts. The table came from immunoSEQ multiplex PCR; TCRdb's copy has only in-frame clones and leaves some out. V, J and clone size derive from that table, while D and trimming were established from the DNA sequence. The data show 120,000 to 150,000 clones, with around 87% seen just once and over 8.5% held by the top ten. The data were taken from a study of blood T cell repertoires in COVID-19.

The source is a woman aged 45-60 years with active or convalescent COVID-19. Sequenced input: peripheral blood. The V gene is TRBV27, the J gene TRBJ2-7; 7 bases are shared with TRBD1. CDR3 nucleotides: TGTGCCAGCAGTTTTACCCGGGACAGCTACGAGCAGTACTTC. Translating gives CASSFTRDSYEQYF.